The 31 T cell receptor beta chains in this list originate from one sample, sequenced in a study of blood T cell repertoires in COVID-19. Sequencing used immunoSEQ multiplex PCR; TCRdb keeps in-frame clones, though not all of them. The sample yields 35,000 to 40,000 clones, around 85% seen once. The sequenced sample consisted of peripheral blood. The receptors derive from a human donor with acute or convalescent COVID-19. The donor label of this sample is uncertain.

The CDR3 protein is CASSPQEGGNIQYF. CDR3 in DNA: TGTGCCAGCAGTCCACAGGAGGGGGGGAACATTCAGTACTTC. The J gene is TRBJ2-4, the V gene TRBV28; possibly TRBD2 for D (7 bases). CDR3 length: 14 residues. The germline V gene encodes CDR1 MDHEN and CDR2 SYDVKM. V was pared by 5 bases and J by 7 bases, with 15 bases between.

The CDR3 nucleotides read TGTGCCAGCAGCCAAGATATAAGCACAGATACGCAGTATTTT. Amino acids: CASSQDISTDTQYF. The rearrangement uses TRBV4-2 and TRBJ2-3, with D uncertain. V was trimmed by 0 bases and J by 0 bases, leaving 4 bases between them. The CDR3 is 14 residues long. Germline CDR1 LGHNA, CDR2 YNFKEQ.

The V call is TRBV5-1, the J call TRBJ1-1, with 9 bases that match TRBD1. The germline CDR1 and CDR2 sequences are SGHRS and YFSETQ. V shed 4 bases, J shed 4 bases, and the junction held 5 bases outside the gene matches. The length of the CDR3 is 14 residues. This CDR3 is CASSHGQGRTEAFF. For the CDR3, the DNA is TGCGCCAGCAGCCACGGACAGGGGCGCACTGAAGCTTTCTTT.

CDR3 sequence reads: CASRPTGGNTGELFF. DNA of the CDR3: TGTGCCAGCAGGCCGACAGGGGGGAACACCGGGGAGCTGTTTTTT. The chain recombines TRBV27 with TRBJ2-2, with 9 bases fitting TRBD1. The CDR3 sequence is 15 residues long. Trimming took 6 bases from V and 1 from J; bases not matched to a gene: 3. In germline, CDR1 is MNHEY, CDR2 SMNVEV (reference sequence).

The CDR3 here is CASSREGVQEQYF. CDR3 coding DNA: TGTGCCAGCAGTCGGGAGGGTGTGCAGGAGCAGTACTTC. This sequence joins TRBV9 and TRBJ2-7; 8 bases align to TRBD2. V was pared by 5 bases and J by 7 bases, with 8 bases of the junction left unmatched. The germline gives CDR1 SGDLS, CDR2 YYNGEE. This CDR3 is 13 amino acids long.

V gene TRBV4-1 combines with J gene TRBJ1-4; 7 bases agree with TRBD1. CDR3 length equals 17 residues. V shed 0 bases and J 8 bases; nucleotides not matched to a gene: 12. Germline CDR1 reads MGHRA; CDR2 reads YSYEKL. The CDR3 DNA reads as TGCGCCAGCAGCCAAGAAGGTTTGGCAGGGGGAAGGGAAAAACTGTTTTTT. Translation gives CASSQEGLAGGREKLFF.

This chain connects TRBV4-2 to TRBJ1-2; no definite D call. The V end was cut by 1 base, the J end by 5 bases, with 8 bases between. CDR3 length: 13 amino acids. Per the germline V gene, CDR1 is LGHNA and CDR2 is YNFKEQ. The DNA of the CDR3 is TGTGCCAGCAGCCAAGCCCGGGGATATGGCTACACCTTC. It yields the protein CASSQARGYGYTF.

CDR3 sequence: CASSEDRGRLLDGSPPYNEQFF. CDR3 bases: TGCGCCAGCAGTGAGGACAGGGGGCGCCTGTTAGACGGGAGTCCCCCCTACAATGAGCAGTTCTTC. The J gene is TRBJ2-1, the V gene TRBV10-1, with 10 nucleotides matching TRBD1. CDR3 size: 22 residues. Germline CDR1 is WNHNN and CDR2 is SYGVQD (reference sequence). The trim removed 2 bases at V and 2 bases at J, leaving 21 bases unmatched.

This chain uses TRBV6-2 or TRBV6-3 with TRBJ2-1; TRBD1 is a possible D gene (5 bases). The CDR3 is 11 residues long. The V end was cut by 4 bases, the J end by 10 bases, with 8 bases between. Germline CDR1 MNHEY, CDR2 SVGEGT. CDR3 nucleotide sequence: TGTGCCAGCAGTTCAGGGCTGGAGCAGTTCTTC. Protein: CASSSGLEQFF.

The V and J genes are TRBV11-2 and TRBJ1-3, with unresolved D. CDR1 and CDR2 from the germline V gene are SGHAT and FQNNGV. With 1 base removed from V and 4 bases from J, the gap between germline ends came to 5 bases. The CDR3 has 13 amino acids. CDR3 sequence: CASSLAGGNTIYF. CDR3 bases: TGTGCCAGCAGCTTAGCAGGCGGAAACACCATATATTTT.

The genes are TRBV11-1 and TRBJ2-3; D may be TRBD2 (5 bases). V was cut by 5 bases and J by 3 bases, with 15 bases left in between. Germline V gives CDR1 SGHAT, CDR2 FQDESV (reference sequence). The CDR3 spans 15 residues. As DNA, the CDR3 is TGTGCCAGCAGCCCATACGATCCGGGGACAGATACGCAGTATTTT. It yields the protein CASSPYDPGTDTQYF.

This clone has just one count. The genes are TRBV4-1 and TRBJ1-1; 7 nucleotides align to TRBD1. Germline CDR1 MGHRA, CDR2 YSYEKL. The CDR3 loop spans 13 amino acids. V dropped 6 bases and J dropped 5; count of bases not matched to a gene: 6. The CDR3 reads CASSLQGTTEAFF. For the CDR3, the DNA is TGCGCCAGCAGTCTACAGGGGACAACTGAAGCTTTCTTT.

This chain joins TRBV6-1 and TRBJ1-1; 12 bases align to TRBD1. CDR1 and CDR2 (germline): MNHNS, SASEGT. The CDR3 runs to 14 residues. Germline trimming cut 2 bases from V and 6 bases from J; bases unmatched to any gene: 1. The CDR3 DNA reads TGTGCCAGCAGTGAACGGGACAGGGGGCCTGAAGCTTTCTTT. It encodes CASSERDRGPEAFF.

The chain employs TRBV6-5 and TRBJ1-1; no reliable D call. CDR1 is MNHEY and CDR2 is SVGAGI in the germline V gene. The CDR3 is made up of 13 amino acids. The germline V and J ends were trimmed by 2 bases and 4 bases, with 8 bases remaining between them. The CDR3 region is CASSYEGITEAFF. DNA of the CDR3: TGTGCCAGCAGTTACGAGGGCATCACTGAAGCTTTCTTT.

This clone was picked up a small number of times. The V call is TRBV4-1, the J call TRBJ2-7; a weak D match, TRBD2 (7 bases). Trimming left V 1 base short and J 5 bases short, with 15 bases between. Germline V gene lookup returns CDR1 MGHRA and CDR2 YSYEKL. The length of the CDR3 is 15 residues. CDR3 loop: CASSQVSGGQDEQYF. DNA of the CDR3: TGCGCCAGCAGCCAAGTTTCGGGGGGCCAAGACGAGCAGTACTTC.

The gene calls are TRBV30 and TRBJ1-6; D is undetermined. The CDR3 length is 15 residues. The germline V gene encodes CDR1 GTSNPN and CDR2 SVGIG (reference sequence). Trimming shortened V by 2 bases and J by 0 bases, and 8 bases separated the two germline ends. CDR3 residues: CAWSPASSYNSPLHF. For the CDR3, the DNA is TGTGCCTGGAGTCCTGCGAGCTCCTATAATTCACCCCTCCACTTT.

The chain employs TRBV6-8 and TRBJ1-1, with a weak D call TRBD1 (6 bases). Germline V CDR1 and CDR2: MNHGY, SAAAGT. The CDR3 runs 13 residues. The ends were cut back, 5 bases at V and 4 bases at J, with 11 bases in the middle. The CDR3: CASSPAQGTEAFF. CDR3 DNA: TGTGCCAGCAGTCCCGCACAGGGCACTGAAGCTTTCTTT.

CDR3: CASSERGQGFYNEQFF. The CDR3 DNA is TGTGCCAGCAGTGAAAGGGGACAGGGGTTCTACAATGAGCAGTTCTTC. The gene calls are TRBV6-4 and TRBJ2-1; TRBD1 agrees at 10 bases. V was clipped by 3 bases and J by 3 bases; unmatched bases: 5. Germline-derived CDR1 and CDR2 are MRHNA and SNTAGT. The CDR3 sequence is 16 residues long.

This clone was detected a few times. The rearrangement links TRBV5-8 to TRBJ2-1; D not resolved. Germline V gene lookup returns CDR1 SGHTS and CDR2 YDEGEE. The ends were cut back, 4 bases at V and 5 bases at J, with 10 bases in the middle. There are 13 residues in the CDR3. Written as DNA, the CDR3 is TGTGCCAGCAGCATACTATCCCACAATGAGCAGTTCTTC. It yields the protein CASSILSHNEQFF.

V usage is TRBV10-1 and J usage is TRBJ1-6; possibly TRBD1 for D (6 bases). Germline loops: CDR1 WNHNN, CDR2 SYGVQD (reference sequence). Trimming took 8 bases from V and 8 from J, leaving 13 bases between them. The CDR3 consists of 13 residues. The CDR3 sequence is CASALNRDSPLHF. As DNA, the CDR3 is TGCGCCAGCGCCCTAAACAGGGATTCACCCCTCCACTTT.

The CDR3 bases are TGTGCCAGCAGCTTAGCCTTGTCTGGAAACACCATATATTTT. Translation: CASSLALSGNTIYF. J is TRBJ1-3 and V is TRBV7-2; D is unclear. The CDR3 is 14 residues long. Trimming removed 0 bases from V and 1 base from J, with 4 bases in between. In germline, CDR1 is SGHTA, CDR2 FQGNSA.

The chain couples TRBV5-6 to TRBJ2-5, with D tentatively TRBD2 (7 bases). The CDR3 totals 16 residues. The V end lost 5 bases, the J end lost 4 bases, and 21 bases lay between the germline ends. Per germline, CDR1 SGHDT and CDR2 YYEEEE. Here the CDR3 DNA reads TGTGCCAGCAGGTTCGGGGGGCGCCCAGCCCCAGAGACCCAGTACTTC. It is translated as CASRFGGRPAPETQYF.

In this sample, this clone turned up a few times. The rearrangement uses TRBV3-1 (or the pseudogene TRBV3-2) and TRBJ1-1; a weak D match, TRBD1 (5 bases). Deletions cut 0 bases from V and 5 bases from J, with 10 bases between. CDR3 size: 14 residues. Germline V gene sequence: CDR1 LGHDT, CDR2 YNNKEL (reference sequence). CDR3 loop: CASSQEPGRTEAFF. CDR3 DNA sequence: TGTGCCAGCAGCCAAGAGCCAGGGCGGACTGAAGCTTTCTTT.

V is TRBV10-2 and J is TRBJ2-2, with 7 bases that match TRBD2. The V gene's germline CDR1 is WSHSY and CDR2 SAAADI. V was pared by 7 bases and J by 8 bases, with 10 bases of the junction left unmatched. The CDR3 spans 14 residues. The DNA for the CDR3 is TGCGCCAGCACCACCCTGGGGGGGTGGGGGGAGCTGTTTTTT. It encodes CASTTLGGWGELFF.

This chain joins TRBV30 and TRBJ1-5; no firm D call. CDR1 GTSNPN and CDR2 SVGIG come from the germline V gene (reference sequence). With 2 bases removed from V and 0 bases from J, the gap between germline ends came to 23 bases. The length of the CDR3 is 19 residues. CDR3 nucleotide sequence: TGTGCCTGGAGTCGACCGGGTCAGACCCGCCTGTATAGCAATCAGCCCCAGCATTTT. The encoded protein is CAWSRPGQTRLYSNQPQHF.

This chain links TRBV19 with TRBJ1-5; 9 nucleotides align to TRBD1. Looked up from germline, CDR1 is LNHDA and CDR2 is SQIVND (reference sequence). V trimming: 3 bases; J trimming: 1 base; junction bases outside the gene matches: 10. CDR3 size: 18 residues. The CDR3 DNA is TGTGCCAGTAGTATGGGGACAGGGTACTGGGAAAGCAATCAGCCCCAGCATTTT. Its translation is CASSMGTGYWESNQPQHF.

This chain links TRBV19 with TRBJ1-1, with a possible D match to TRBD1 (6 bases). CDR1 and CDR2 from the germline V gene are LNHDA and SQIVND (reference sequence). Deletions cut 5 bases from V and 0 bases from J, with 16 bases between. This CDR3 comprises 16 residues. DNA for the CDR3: TGTGCCAGTAGTTCCCGGACAGTTAATGTGAACACTGAAGCTTTCTTT. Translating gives CASSSRTVNVNTEAFF.

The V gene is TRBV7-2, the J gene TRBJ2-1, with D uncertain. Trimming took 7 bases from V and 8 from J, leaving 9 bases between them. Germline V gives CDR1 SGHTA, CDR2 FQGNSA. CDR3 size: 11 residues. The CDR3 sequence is CASTPGYEQFF. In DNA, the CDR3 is TGTGCCAGCACTCCCGGGTATGAGCAGTTCTTC.

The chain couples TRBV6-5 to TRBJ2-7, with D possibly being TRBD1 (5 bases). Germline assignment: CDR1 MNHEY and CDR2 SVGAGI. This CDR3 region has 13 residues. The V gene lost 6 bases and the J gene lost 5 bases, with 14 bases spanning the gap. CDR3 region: CASSRTGSDEQYF. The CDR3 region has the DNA TGTGCCAGCAGCCGAACAGGATCGGACGAGCAGTACTTC.

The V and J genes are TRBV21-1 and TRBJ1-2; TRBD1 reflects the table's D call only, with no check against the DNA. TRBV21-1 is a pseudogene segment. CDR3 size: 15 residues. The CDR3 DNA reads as TGTGCCAGCAGCAAAGCGACGACAGGGAACTATGGCTACACCTTC. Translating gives CASSKATTGNYGYTF.

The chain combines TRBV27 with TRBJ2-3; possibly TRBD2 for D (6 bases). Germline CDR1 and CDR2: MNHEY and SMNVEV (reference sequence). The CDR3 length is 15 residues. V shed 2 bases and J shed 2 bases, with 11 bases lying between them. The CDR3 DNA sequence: TGTGCCAGCAGTTTAAGGTGGGGGGTCACAGATACGCAGTATTTT. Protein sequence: CASSLRWGVTDTQYF.